These T cell receptor beta chains were read from a single sample in a study of siplizumab effects on memory and regulatory T cells. Assay: immunoSEQ multiplex PCR; the TCRdb copy retains only in-frame clones and omits some. The sample includes about 120,000 clones, about 93% seen only once; the top ten take approximately 0.17%. Sequences were obtained from non-Treg CD4+ T cells sorted from blood. The receptors here all came from a human donor in good health. The CDR3 runs from the conserved cysteine through the conserved F or W. D genes are given only for firm matches. Only some rows state a clone size, as once, few, many or a class for expanded clones.

J gene: TRBJ2-1
V gene: TRBV27
clone size: NA
D gene: NA
CDR3 length: 15
CDR3 protein: CASRSLVSPYNEQFF
CDR3 DNA: TGTGCCAGCAGATCCCTAGTTTCCCCTTACAATGAGCAGTTCTTC

J gene: TRBJ2-7
V gene: TRBV6-1
clone size: NA
D gene: NA
CDR3 length: 13
CDR3 protein: CASAQGGTYEQYF
CDR3 DNA: TGTGCCAGCGCCCAGGGTGGCACCTACGAGCAGTACTTC

J gene: TRBJ2-2
V gene: TRBV7-3
clone size: NA
D gene: NA
CDR3 length: 14
CDR3 protein: CASRSPRESGELFF
CDR3 DNA: TGTGCCAGCAGGTCTCCTAGGGAGTCCGGGGAGCTGTTTTTT

J gene: TRBJ1-1
V gene: TRBV21-1
clone size: few
D gene: NA
CDR3 length: 13
CDR3 protein: CASTWATVAEAFF
CDR3 DNA: TGTGCCAGCACCTGGGCTACGGTTGCTGAAGCTTTCTTT

J gene: TRBJ2-3
V gene: TRBV30
clone size: NA
D gene: NA
CDR3 length: 15
CDR3 protein: CAWRPLVGATDTQYF
CDR3 DNA: TGTGCCTGGAGGCCCCTCGTGGGGGCCACAGATACGCAGTATTTT

J gene: TRBJ1-2
V gene: TRBV5-1
clone size: NA
D gene: TRBD1
CDR3 length: 15
CDR3 protein: CASSGSGTGGEGYTF
CDR3 DNA: TGCGCCAGCAGCGGCTCCGGGACAGGGGGCGAGGGCTACACCTTC

J gene: TRBJ2-1
V gene: TRBV5-4
clone size: NA
D gene: NA
CDR3 length: 15
CDR3 protein: CASSLDRSSYNEQFF
CDR3 DNA: TGTGCCAGCAGTCTTGACAGGAGCTCCTACAATGAGCAGTTCTTC

J gene: TRBJ1-3
V gene: TRBV6-5
clone size: NA
D gene: NA
CDR3 length: 14
CDR3 protein: CASSYGYSGNTIYF
CDR3 DNA: TGTGCCAGCAGTTACGGGTACTCTGGAAACACCATATATTTT

J gene: TRBJ2-5
V gene: TRBV6-5
clone size: NA
D gene: NA
CDR3 length: 13
CDR3 protein: CASSPGLVETQYF
CDR3 DNA: TGTGCCAGCAGTCCGGGCCTGGTGGAGACCCAGTACTTC

J gene: TRBJ2-2
V gene: TRBV19
clone size: NA
D gene: NA
CDR3 length: 16
CDR3 protein: CASSSPPGHRTGELFF
CDR3 DNA: TGTGCCAGTAGTTCACCCCCGGGACACCGAACCGGGGAGCTGTTTTTT

J gene: TRBJ1-1
V gene: TRBV9
clone size: NA
D gene: NA
CDR3 length: 16
CDR3 protein: CASSVVPSGVNTEAFF
CDR3 DNA: TGTGCCAGCAGCGTAGTCCCCTCGGGGGTGAACACTGAAGCTTTCTTT

J gene: TRBJ1-1
V gene: TRBV6-6
clone size: NA
D gene: NA
CDR3 length: 14
CDR3 protein: CASSYQQKGTEAFF
CDR3 DNA: TGTGCCAGCAGTTACCAACAAAAAGGTACTGAAGCTTTCTTT

J gene: TRBJ1-5
V gene: TRBV7-9
clone size: NA
D gene: TRBD1
CDR3 length: 17
CDR3 protein: CASSSTIFGTGFQPQHF
CDR3 DNA: TGTGCCAGCAGCTCAACCATTTTCGGGACAGGGTTTCAGCCCCAGCATTTT

J gene: TRBJ1-1
V gene: TRBV7-9
clone size: NA
D gene: TRBD1
CDR3 length: 15
CDR3 protein: CASSFGGQGSTEAFF
CDR3 DNA: TGTGCCAGCAGCTTTGGGGGACAGGGGAGCACTGAAGCTTTCTTT

J gene: TRBJ2-3
V gene: TRBV5-1
clone size: NA
D gene: TRBD2
CDR3 length: 15
CDR3 protein: CASSLERGSTDTQYF
CDR3 DNA: TGCGCCAGCAGCTTGGAGCGGGGAAGCACAGATACGCAGTATTTT

J gene: TRBJ1-2
V gene: TRBV7-2
clone size: NA
D gene: NA
CDR3 length: 15
CDR3 protein: CASSQTFIGNYGYTF
CDR3 DNA: TGTGCCAGCAGCCAAACCTTTATTGGCAACTATGGCTACACCTTC

J gene: TRBJ2-7
V gene: TRBV27
clone size: NA
D gene: NA
CDR3 length: 12
CDR3 protein: CASSPSSYEQYF
CDR3 DNA: TGTGCCAGCAGTCCAAGCTCCTACGAGCAGTACTTC

J gene: TRBJ2-7
V gene: TRBV30
clone size: NA
D gene: TRBD1
CDR3 length: 14
CDR3 protein: CAWTGGTGAYEQYF
CDR3 DNA: TGTGCCTGGACCGGTGGGACAGGAGCCTACGAGCAGTACTTC

J gene: TRBJ2-2
V gene: TRBV2
clone size: NA
D gene: NA
CDR3 length: 14
CDR3 protein: CASMQGLGAGELFF
CDR3 DNA: TGTGCCAGCATGCAGGGTTTGGGTGCCGGGGAGCTGTTTTTT